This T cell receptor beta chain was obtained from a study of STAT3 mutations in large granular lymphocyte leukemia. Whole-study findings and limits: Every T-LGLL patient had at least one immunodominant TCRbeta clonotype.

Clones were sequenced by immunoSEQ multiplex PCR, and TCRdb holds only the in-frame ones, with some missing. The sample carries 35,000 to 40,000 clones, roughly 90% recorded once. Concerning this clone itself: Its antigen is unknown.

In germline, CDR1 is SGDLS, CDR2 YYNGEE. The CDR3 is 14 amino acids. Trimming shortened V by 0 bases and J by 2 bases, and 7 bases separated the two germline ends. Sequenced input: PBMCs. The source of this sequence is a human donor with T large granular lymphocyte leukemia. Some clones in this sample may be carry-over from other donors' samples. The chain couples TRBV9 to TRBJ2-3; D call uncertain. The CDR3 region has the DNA TGTGCCAGCAGCGTAGGGAGCTTCACAGATACGCAGTATTTT. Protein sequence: CASSVGSFTDTQYF.